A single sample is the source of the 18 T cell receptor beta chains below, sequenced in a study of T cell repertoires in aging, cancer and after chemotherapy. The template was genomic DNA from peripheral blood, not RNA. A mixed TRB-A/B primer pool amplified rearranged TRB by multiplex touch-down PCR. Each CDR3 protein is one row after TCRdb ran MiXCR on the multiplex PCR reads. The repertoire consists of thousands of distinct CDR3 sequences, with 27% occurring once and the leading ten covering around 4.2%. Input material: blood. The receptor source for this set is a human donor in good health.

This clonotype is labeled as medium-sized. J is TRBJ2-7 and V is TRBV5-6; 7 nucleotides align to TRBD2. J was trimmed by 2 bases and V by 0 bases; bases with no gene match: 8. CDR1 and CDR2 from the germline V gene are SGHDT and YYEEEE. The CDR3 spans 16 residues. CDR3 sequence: CASSLAFQGGPYEQYV. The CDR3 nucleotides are TGTGCCAGCAGCTTGGCCTTTCAGGGAGGGCCCTACGAGCAGTACGTC.

The CDR3 loop is CASSLGGTGYNEQFF. In DNA form, the CDR3 reads TGTGCCAGCAGTCTAGGGGGCACAGGTTACAATGAGCAGTTCTTC. V gene TRBV27 combines with J gene TRBJ2-1; 7 nucleotides align to TRBD1. This CDR3 is 15 amino acids long. Trimming at V came to 5 bases and at J to 4 bases, leaving 8 bases not matched to a gene. The germline CDR1 and CDR2 sequences are MNHEY and SMNVEV (reference sequence).

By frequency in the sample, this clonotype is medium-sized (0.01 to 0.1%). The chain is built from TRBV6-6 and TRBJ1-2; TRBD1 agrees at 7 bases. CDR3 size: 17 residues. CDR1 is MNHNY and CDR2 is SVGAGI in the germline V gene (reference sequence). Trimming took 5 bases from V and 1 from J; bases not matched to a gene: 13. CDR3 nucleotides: TGTGCCAGCAGTCCGAGGCACAGGGGATTAGTTAACTATGGCTACACCTTC. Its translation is CASSPRHRGLVNYGYTF.

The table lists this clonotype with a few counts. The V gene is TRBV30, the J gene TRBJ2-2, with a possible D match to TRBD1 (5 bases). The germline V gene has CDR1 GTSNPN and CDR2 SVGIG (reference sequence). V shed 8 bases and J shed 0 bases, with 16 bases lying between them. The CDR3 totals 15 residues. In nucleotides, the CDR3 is TGTGCCACCCCTCGGATAGGGGCGAACACCGGGGAGCTGTTTTTT. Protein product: CATPRIGANTGELFF.

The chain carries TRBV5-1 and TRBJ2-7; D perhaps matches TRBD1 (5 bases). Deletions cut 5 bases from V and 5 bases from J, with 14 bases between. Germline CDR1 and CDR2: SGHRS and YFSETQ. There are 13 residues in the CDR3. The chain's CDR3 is CASSWTWGDEQYV. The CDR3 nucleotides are TGCGCCAGCAGTTGGACATGGGGCGACGAGCAGTACGTC.

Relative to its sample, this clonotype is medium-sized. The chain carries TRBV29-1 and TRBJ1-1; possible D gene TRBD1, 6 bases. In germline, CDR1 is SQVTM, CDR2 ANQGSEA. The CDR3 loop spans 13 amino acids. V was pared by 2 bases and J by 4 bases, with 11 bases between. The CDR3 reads CSVELAGATEAFF. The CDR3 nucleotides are TGCAGCGTTGAACTGGCAGGGGCCACTGAAGCTTTCTTT. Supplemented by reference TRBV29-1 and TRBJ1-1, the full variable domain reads SAVISQKPSRDICQRGTSLTIQCQVDSQVTMMFWYRQQPGQSLTLIATANQGSEATYESGFVIDKFPISRPNLTFSTLTVSNMSPEDSSIYLCSVELAGATEAFFGQGTRLTVV.

CDR3 sequence: CASSRGTSGTYNEQFF. The DNA of the CDR3 is TGTGCCAGCAGCCGAGGGACTAGCGGGACTTACAATGAGCAGTTCTTC. This chain links TRBV5-6 with TRBJ2-1, with 13 positions matching TRBD2. CDR3 length: 16 residues. In germline, CDR1 is SGHDT, CDR2 YYEEEE. The ends lost 4 bases at V and 4 bases at J; junction bases unmatched: 5.

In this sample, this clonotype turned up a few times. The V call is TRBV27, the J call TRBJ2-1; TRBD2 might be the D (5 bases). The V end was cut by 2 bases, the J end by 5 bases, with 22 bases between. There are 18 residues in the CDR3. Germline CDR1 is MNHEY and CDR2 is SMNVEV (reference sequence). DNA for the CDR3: TGTGCCAGCAGTTTAGCTGTGTCGGGGTTCCCAGCAGACAATGAGCAGTTCTTC. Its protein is CASSLAVSGFPADNEQFF.

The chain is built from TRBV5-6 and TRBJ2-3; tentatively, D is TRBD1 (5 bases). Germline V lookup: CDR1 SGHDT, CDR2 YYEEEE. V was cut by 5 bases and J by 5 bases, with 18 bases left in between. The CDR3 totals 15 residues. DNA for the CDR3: TGTGCCAGCAGTCGGCCTCTAGATCAGGGAGATACGCAGTATTTT. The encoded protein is CASSRPLDQGDTQYF.

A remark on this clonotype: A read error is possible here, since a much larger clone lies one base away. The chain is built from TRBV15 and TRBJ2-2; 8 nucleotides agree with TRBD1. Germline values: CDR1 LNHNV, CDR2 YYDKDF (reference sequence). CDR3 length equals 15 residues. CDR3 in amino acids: CATSNGQGHTGKLFF. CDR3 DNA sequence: TGTGCCACCAGCAACGGACAGGGACACACCGGGAAGCTGTTTTTT. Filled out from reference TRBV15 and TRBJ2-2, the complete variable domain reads DAMVIQNPRYQVTQFGKPVTLSCSQTLNHNVMYWYQQKSSQAPKLLFHYYDKDFNNEADTPDNFQSRRPNTSFCFLDIRSPGLGDTAMYLCATSNGQGHTGKLFFGEGSRLTVL.

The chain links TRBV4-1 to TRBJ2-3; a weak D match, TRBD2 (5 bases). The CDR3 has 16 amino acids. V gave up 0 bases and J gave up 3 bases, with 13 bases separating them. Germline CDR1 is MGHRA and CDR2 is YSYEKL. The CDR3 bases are TGCGCCAGCAGCCAAGATGATGCGGGCGAGACAGATACGCAGTATTTT. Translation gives CASSQDDAGETDTQYF.

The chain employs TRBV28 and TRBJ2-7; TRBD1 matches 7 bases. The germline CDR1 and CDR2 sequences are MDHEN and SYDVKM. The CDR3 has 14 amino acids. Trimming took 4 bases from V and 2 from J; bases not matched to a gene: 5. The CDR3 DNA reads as TGTGCCAGCAGTTCCTGGGACAGCACCTACGAGCAGTACGTC. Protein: CASSSWDSTYEQYV.

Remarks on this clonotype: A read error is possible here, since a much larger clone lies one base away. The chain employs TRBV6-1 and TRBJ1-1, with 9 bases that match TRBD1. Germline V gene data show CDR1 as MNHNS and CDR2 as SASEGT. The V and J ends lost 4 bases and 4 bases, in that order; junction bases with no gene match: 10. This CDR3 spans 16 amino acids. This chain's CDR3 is CASSGYRETGGTEAFF. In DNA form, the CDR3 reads TGTGCCAGCAGTGGATACCGGGAGACAGGGGGCACTGAAGCTTTCTTT.

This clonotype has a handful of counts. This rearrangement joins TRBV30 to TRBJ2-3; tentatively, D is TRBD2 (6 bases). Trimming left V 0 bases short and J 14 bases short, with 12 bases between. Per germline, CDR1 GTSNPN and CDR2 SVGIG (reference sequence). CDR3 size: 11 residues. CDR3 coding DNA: TGTGCCTGGAGTGTACCCGGGAGTGGGTATTTT. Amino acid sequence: CAWSVPGSGYF. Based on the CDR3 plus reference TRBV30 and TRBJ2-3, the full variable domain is SQTIHQWPATLVQPVGSPLSLECTVEGTSNPNLYWYRQAAGRGLQLLFYSVGIGQISSEVPQNLSASRPQDRQFILSSKKLLLSDSGFYLCAWSVPGSGYFGPGTRLTVL.

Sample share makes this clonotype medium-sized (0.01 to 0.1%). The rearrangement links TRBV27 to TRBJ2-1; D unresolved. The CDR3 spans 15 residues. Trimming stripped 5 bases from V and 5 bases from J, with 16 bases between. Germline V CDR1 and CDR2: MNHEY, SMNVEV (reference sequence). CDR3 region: CASSASGRRHNEQFF. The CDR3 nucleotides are TGTGCCAGCAGTGCCTCCGGGCGCCGGCACAATGAGCAGTTCTTC.

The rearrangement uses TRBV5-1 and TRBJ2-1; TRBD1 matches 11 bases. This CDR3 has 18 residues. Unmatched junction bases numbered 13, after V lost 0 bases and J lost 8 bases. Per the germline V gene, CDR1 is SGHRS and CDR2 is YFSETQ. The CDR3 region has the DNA TGCGCCAGCAGCTTGGGATTCCGCCGGGACAGGGGGTACGATGAGCAGTTCTTC. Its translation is CASSLGFRRDRGYDEQFF.

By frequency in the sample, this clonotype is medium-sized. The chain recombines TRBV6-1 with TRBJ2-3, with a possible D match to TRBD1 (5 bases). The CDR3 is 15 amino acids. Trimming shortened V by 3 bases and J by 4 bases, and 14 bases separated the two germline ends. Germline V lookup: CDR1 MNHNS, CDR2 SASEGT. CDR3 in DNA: TGTGCCAGCAGTGAGTCCCGGACATTTGCAGATACGCAGTATTTT. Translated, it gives CASSESRTFADTQYF.

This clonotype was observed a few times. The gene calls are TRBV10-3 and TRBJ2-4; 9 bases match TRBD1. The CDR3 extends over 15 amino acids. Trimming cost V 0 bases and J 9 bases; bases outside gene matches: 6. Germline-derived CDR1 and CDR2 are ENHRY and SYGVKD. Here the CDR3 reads CAISESRTGEAIQYF. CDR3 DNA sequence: TGTGCCATCAGTGAGTCCCGGACAGGGGAAGCCATTCAGTACTTC.